This T cell receptor beta chain was recovered during a study of T cell clonality in common variable immunodeficiency. This clone was observed many times. Its matching antigen is unknown. The sequence runs out 3 residues before the end of the CDR3; the remainder is reconstructed from the germline J gene. The germline CDR1 and CDR2 sequences are MDHEN and SYDVKM. The J segment lost 5 bases and the V segment lost 2 bases, leaving 3 bases of the junction unmatched. CDR3 size: 14 residues. Broader study findings: Repertoire-complication correlations in CVID were limited by patient heterogeneity. Compared with healthy controls, CVID subjects showed increased TCRbeta clonality, mostly in about a third. CVID subjects shared fewer TCRbeta clones than healthy controls did.

Profiled with immunoSEQ multiplex PCR; TCRdb holds only in-frame clones, not every one. Found here are 35,000 to 50,000 clones, no singletons; the ten largest cover about 0.67%. Both groups were predominantly of Caucasian heritage. V usage is TRBV28 and J usage is TRBJ1-2, with 9 bases lining up with TRBD1. The clonotype originates from a person aged 18 to 69 in good health. Sequenced sample: peripheral blood mononuclear cells. CDR3 sequence reads: CASSLLTGGYGYTF. The covered CDR3 bases are TGTGCCAGCAGTTTACTGACAGGGGGATATGGC.